What follows is one T cell receptor (beta chain) and its context. This sample is drawn from a study of blood T cell repertoires in COVID-19. Sequenced by immunoSEQ multiplex PCR; TCRdb stores in-frame clones only, minus some. Counted here are about 59,000 clones, roughly nine tenths occurring once; the ten biggest clones make up approximately 5.1%. Germline V gives CDR1 LNHDA, CDR2 SQIVND (reference sequence). The CDR3 is 14 residues long. V lost 6 bases to trimming and J lost 4 bases; unmatched junction nucleotides: 4. Sequenced: peripheral blood. This TCR derives from an elderly man in a cohort sampled during active COVID-19. The V and J genes are TRBV19 and TRBJ2-3; 10 positions match TRBD1. CDR3 amino acids: CASSPGQGPDTQYF. For the CDR3, the DNA is TGTGCCAGTAGCCCGGGACAGGGGCCAGATACGCAGTATTTT.